Below, one TCR beta chain is given with its context. Antigen specificity is unknown. The CDR3 loop spans 11 amino acids. Between the trimmed V and J ends, which lost 5 bases and 0 bases, there was a span of 5 bases. CDR1 is DFQATT and CDR2 is SNEGSKA in the germline V gene (reference sequence). It was patients with CD8+CD57+ cell expansion by flow cytometry who were chosen for sequencing. Patient blood was sampled before any therapy had been received. The data belong to a study of CD8+CD57+ T cells in acquired aplastic anemia. At the level of the study: On average, sorted CD4+ and CD8+ cells gave 3.2 ug of DNA.

Points from the study as a whole: CD8+ Simpson's diversity did not differ significantly between patients and controls.

Using genomic DNA as the template, TCR beta VDJ and CDR3 profiling was carried out. One entry per CDR3 protein, called by TCRdb with MiXCR from the reads. The sample lists about 190,000 distinct CDR3 sequences; 40% to 55% were seen once. The sequencing sample was made of sorted CD4+, CD8+, or CD8+CD57+ T cells (not recorded which) from PBMCs. This chain joins TRBV20-1 and TRBJ2-7; D is unclear. The receptor was isolated from a human donor with aplastic anemia. CDR3 residues: CSARHSYEQYF. CDR3 DNA sequence: TGCAGTGCTCGGCACTCCTACGAGCAGTACTTC.